Listed here are 18 T cell receptor beta chains from one sample, sequenced in a study of T cells after yellow fever vaccination. TCRdb reprocessed the 5' RACE reads via MiXCR and lists one record per CDR3 protein. The table has about 340,000 distinct CDR3 sequences, more than 8.5% seen once. This sample comprised PBMCs, obtained on the day of the first yellow fever vaccination. These receptors were taken from a man in his late teens or twenties who received the YFV17D yellow fever vaccine.

The chain combines TRBV12-3 or TRBV12-4 with TRBJ1-2, with a possible D match to TRBD1 (6 bases). The V end was cut by 6 bases, the J end by 2 bases, with 16 bases between. The CDR3 is 15 residues long. The chain's CDR3 is CASRDNTGKNYGYTF. CDR3 nucleotides: TGTGCCAGCAGAGATAATACAGGGAAAAACTATGGCTACACCTTC.

This clonotype was counted a few times. The chain is built from TRBV10-1 and TRBJ2-7, with a tentative D call TRBD1 (5 bases). This CDR3 spans 14 amino acids. CDR1 is WNHNN, CDR2 SYGVQD, per germline (reference sequence). Trimming pared 3 bases from V and 4 bases from J, leaving 13 bases between. CDR3 DNA: TGCGCCAGCAGTGAAGCTGGACACTCTTACGAGCAGTACTTC. It translates to CASSEAGHSYEQYF.

This clonotype appeared many times. This chain uses TRBV7-2 with TRBJ2-3, with D unresolved. Germline CDR1 reads SGHTA; CDR2 reads FQGNSA. Trimming shortened V by 3 bases and J by 2 bases, and 9 bases separated the two germline ends. The CDR3 covers 14 residues. The CDR3 loop reads CASSFGYYTDTQYF. CDR3 bases: TGTGCCAGCAGCTTCGGTTATTACACAGATACGCAGTATTTT.

The CDR3 coding sequence is TGTGCCAGCAGCCAAGGCAGGGGATATGGCTACACCTTC. This codes for CASSQGRGYGYTF. V usage is TRBV3-1 and J usage is TRBJ1-2; weak D call: TRBD1 (6 bases). Trimming stripped 1 base from V and 5 bases from J, with 8 bases between. There are 13 residues in the CDR3. Germline CDR1 LGHDT, CDR2 YNNKEL (reference sequence).

This clonotype has at least ten counts. The J gene is TRBJ1-1, the V gene TRBV15; D is uncertain. The V gene's germline CDR1 is LNHNV and CDR2 YYDKDF (reference sequence). V was trimmed by 0 bases and J by 2 bases, leaving 7 bases between them. This CDR3 has 14 residues. DNA of the CDR3: TGTGCCACCAGCAGAGATGGGGTCAACACTGAAGCTTTCTTT. This gives the protein CATSRDGVNTEAFF. Combining the CDR3 with reference TRBV15 and TRBJ1-1 gives the whole variable domain DAMVIQNPRYQVTQFGKPVTLSCSQTLNHNVMYWYQQKSSQAPKLLFHYYDKDFNNEADTPDNFQSRRPNTSFCFLDIRSPGLGDTAMYLCATSRDGVNTEAFFGQGTRLTVV.

This clonotype was recorded many times. J is TRBJ2-2 and V is TRBV4-3; D gene ambiguous. Germline CDR1 LGHNA, CDR2 YSLEER. Trimming took off 1 base at V and 5 bases at J, with 2 bases between the two ends. This CDR3 region has 12 residues. DNA for the CDR3: TGCGCCAGCAGCCAAGTAACCGGGGAGCTGTTTTTT. Translated: CASSQVTGELFF.

At least ten counts were recorded for this clonotype. The chain joins TRBV4-2 to TRBJ2-5; D not certain. The CDR3 sequence is 15 residues long. Deletions cut 4 bases from V and 4 bases from J, with 16 bases between. The germline V gene has CDR1 LGHNA and CDR2 YNFKEQ. The CDR3 nucleotides read TGTGCCAGCAGCCCCTCGATGGGGTCTACAGAGACCCAGTACTTC. This codes for CASSPSMGSTETQYF.

This clonotype was found a few times. The rearrangement links TRBV27 to TRBJ2-7; 7 positions agree with TRBD1. There are 14 residues in the CDR3. Germline values: CDR1 MNHEY, CDR2 SMNVEV (reference sequence). V lost 8 bases and J lost 3; bases outside the gene matches: 10. The CDR3 region has the DNA TGTGCCAGCTCTAGGGGCCCAGGGGGCTACGAGCAGTACTTC. Translating it yields CASSRGPGGYEQYF.

The chain is built from TRBV6-4 and TRBJ2-1; a possible D gene is TRBD2 (6 bases). The CDR3 consists of 15 residues. The germline V gene encodes CDR1 MRHNA and CDR2 SNTAGT. V dropped 5 bases and J dropped 7 bases, with 18 bases sitting between them. The CDR3 DNA reads as TGTGCCAGCAGTACGGACTACCTCTCGGGGAATGAGCAGTTCTTC. It encodes CASSTDYLSGNEQFF.

This clonotype was seen many times. This sequence joins TRBV5-1 and TRBJ1-6; TRBD1 aligns across 9 bases. Looked up from germline, CDR1 is SGHRS and CDR2 is YFSETQ. J gave up 7 bases and V 6 bases, and 17 bases lay outside the gene matches. The CDR3 length is 18 residues. In DNA, the CDR3 is TGCGCCAGCACCAGATCCGGGACAGGGATCCGAGGGAATTCACCCCTCCACTTT. Amino acids: CASTRSGTGIRGNSPLHF.

This chain connects TRBV7-9 to TRBJ2-3; 9 nucleotides align to TRBD2. The germline V gene encodes CDR1 SEHNR and CDR2 FQNEAQ (reference sequence). Unmatched junction bases numbered 2, after V lost 0 bases and J lost 4 bases. This CDR3 is 15 amino acids long. The DNA for the CDR3 is TGTGCCAGCAGCTTAGCGCGGGAGGGCCCAGATACGCAGTATTTT. It encodes CASSLAREGPDTQYF.

This clonotype occurred a few times. CDR3 sequence (DNA): TGTGCCAGCAGCTTACGGAGAAATAATGAAAAACTGTTTTTT. As protein: CASSLRRNNEKLFF. The chain is built from TRBV7-2 and TRBJ1-4, with unresolved D. V gave up 2 bases and J gave up 4 bases, with 8 bases separating them. The CDR3 has 14 residues. CDR1 is SGHTA and CDR2 is FQGNSA in the germline V gene.

There are many counts of this clonotype. The chain uses TRBV9 and TRBJ1-3; possibly TRBD1 for D (5 bases). CDR3 length: 14 residues. In germline, CDR1 is SGDLS, CDR2 YYNGEE. V was shortened by 4 bases and J by 6 bases, with 14 bases between the two germline ends. The CDR3 region has the DNA TGTGCCAGCAGCCTCAGATCACAGGAAAACACCATATATTTT. It specifies CASSLRSQENTIYF.

This clonotype was recorded a few times. V and J are TRBV11-2 and TRBJ2-5; D may be TRBD1 (6 bases). In germline, CDR1 is SGHAT, CDR2 FQNNGV. V lost 6 bases, J lost 0 bases, and 14 bases lay in between. The CDR3 has 15 amino acids. CDR3 protein: CASRGGVADQETQYF. The CDR3 region has the DNA TGTGCCAGCAGAGGGGGTGTTGCAGACCAAGAGACCCAGTACTTC. Looking up the rest from reference TRBV11-2 and TRBJ2-5 gives the full variable domain: EAGVAQSPRYKIIEKRQSVAFWCNPISGHATLYWYQQILGQGPKLLIQFQNNGVVDDSQLPKDRFSAERLKGVDSTLKIQPAKLEDSAVYLCASRGGVADQETQYFGPGTRLLVL.

The V call is TRBV5-4, the J call TRBJ2-3, with TRBD2 matching over 8 bases. With V trimmed by 4 bases and J by 5 bases, 12 bases remained unmatched. Germline loops: CDR1 SGHNT, CDR2 YYREEE (reference sequence). CDR3 length: 16 residues. The CDR3 DNA reads TGTGCCAGCAGCCGCCCCTTAGGGACTAGTCTAGATACGCAGTATTTT. Protein: CASSRPLGTSLDTQYF.

This clonotype was counted a few times. V is TRBV7-6 and J is TRBJ2-3, with unresolved D. Germline CDR1 and CDR2: SGHVS and FNYEAQ. CDR3 length: 12 residues. Trimming stripped 5 bases from V and 5 bases from J, with 8 bases between. CDR3 bases: TGTGCCAGCAGCCCGGGCTTAGATACGCAGTATTTT. Protein: CASSPGLDTQYF.

The sample holds a few counts of this clonotype. The chain is built from TRBV2 and TRBJ2-1; D remains ambiguous. V was cut by 7 bases and J by 0 bases, with 10 bases left in between. Germline V CDR1 and CDR2: SNHLY, FYNNEI. This CDR3 is 14 amino acids long. The CDR3 nucleotides are TGTGCCAGCAAGAAAGCGTACTCCTACAATGAGCAGTTCTTC. Translated, it gives CASKKAYSYNEQFF.

This clonotype came up a few times. The chain has TRBV4-2 and TRBJ1-1; 8 bases agree with TRBD1. This CDR3 is 15 amino acids long. J was trimmed by 1 base and V by 3 bases; bases with no gene match: 4. The germline V gene encodes CDR1 LGHNA and CDR2 YNFKEQ. CDR3 DNA: TGTGCCAGCAGCCAGCAAGGGACAGGGAACACTGAAGCTTTCTTT. Its protein is CASSQQGTGNTEAFF.